This TCR beta chain was recovered during a study of human T cells and chemical hapten exposure. Study-wide results and limits: Donors' alopecia may make their immune response differ from healthy people's.

In its sample, this clonotype was seen many times. Its antigen is unidentified. The CDR3 loop spans 14 amino acids. The V gene lost 4 bases and the J gene lost 5 bases, with 11 bases spanning the gap. The germline V gene has CDR1 LGHDT and CDR2 YNNKEL (reference sequence). Time point here: patch test 2, 6 weeks after DPC sensitization. Sample treatment: therapeutic diphenylcyclopropenone sensitization with weekly scalp DPC. Every patch test was put on after a blood sample was taken. Each CDR3 protein is one row after TCRdb ran MiXCR on the RACE reads. The repertoire includes tens of thousands of distinct CDR3 sequences, 6.5% to 8.5% of them detected once, and 1% to 1.5% sits in the top ten.

The rearrangement joins TRBV3-1 to TRBJ2-2; possible D gene TRBD2, 5 bases. Sequenced here: whole blood, sampled in connection with sensitization to the hapten diphenylcyclopropenone (DPC). This clonotype was sampled from a woman in her thirties with alopecia areata. Some clones in this sample may be carry-over from other donors' samples. For the CDR3, the DNA is TGTGCCAGCAGCCGCGGACTGCAGACCGGGGAGCTGTTTTTT. Protein product: CASSRGLQTGELFF.